This T cell receptor (beta chain) was recorded in a study of blood T cell repertoires in COVID-19. Original analysis: From reference gene primer amplification, estimates of nucleated cell counts were derived. Clones were sequenced by immunoSEQ multiplex PCR, and TCRdb holds only the in-frame ones, with some missing. V, J and clone size are taken as reported in that table, and D and trimming were inferred from the DNA itself. The sample has about 190,000 clones; less than 80% are singletons. The germline CDR1 and CDR2 sequences are MNHEY and SVGAGI. Trimming removed 2 bases from V and 1 base from J, with 5 bases in between. The CDR3 length is 14 residues.

The chain recombines TRBV6-5 with TRBJ2-2; no reliable D call. The receptor was derived from a man in his fifties or sixties who had recovered from COVID-19. What was sequenced was peripheral blood. CDR3: CASSYRRNTGELFF. For the CDR3, the DNA is TGTGCCAGCAGTTACCGGAGGAACACCGGGGAGCTGTTTTTT.